The 27 T cell receptor beta chains below were found in one sample sequenced in a study of blood T cell repertoires in COVID-19 (dated by TCRdb to between 2020 and 2021). Receptors were amplified or captured by the immunoSEQ multiplex PCR assay. TCRdb carries this immuneACCESS record with in-frame sequences only. Its versions omit some clonotypes, under half of them owing to an unresolved V gene in the studies checked, with the rest unexplained. For this sample there are fewer than 35,000 clones; 90% appear just once. The ten largest clones add up to about 1.4% of the sample. Sequenced input: peripheral blood. These receptors all come from a man between 60 and 70 years old with active COVID-19.

The chain links TRBV14 to TRBJ2-1, with 10 positions matching TRBD1. CDR3 length: 18 amino acids. V lost 4 bases, J lost 7 bases, and 16 bases stayed unmatched. Germline V gives CDR1 SGHDN, CDR2 FVKESK. The CDR3 is CASSPFSDGTGASNEQFF. CDR3 sequence (DNA): TGTGCCAGCAGCCCCTTCTCAGACGGGACAGGGGCTTCGAATGAGCAGTTCTTC. Combining the CDR3 with reference TRBV14 and TRBJ2-1 gives the whole variable domain EAGVTQFPSHSVIEKGQTVTLRCDPISGHDNLYWYRRVMGKEIKFLLHFVKESKQDESGMPNNRFLAERTGGTYSTLKVQPAELEDSGVYFCASSPFSDGTGASNEQFFGPGTRLTVL.

The chain couples TRBV10-1 to TRBJ2-1; 9 bases are shared with TRBD1. Trimming at V came to 6 bases and at J to 4 bases, leaving 7 bases not matched to a gene. The germline CDR1 and CDR2 sequences are WNHNN and SYGVQD (reference sequence). The CDR3 spans 15 residues. The CDR3: CASSQQGARYNEQFF. CDR3 DNA: TGCGCCAGCAGCCAACAGGGGGCACGTTACAATGAGCAGTTCTTC.

V and J are TRBV6-5 and TRBJ2-6, with D possibly TRBD1 on 6 matching bases. V lost 8 bases to trimming and J lost 7 bases, with 12 bases between them. Germline loops: CDR1 MNHEY, CDR2 SVGAGI. CDR3 length: 13 residues. The CDR3 loop reads CASGRQAANVLTF. CDR3 DNA: TGTGCCAGCGGGAGACAGGCAGCCAACGTCCTGACTTTC.

This chain joins TRBV6-2 or TRBV6-3 and TRBJ2-5; D uncertain. The germline CDR1 and CDR2 sequences are MNHEY and SVGEGT. V was cut by 3 bases and J by 5 bases, with 4 bases left in between. This CDR3 has 11 amino acids. The CDR3 loop reads CASSYRETQYF. In nucleotides, the CDR3 is TGTGCCAGCAGTTATCGGGAGACCCAGTACTTC.

CDR3 in amino acids: CASSPIGWETENEKLFF. Written as DNA, the CDR3 is TGTGCCAGCAGCCCAATTGGGTGGGAGACGGAGAATGAAAAACTGTTTTTT. J is TRBJ1-4 and V is TRBV14; D uncertain. The CDR3 loop spans 17 amino acids. The germline V and J ends were trimmed by 4 bases and 5 bases, with 20 bases remaining between them. Per germline, CDR1 SGHDN and CDR2 FVKESK.

The chain couples TRBV6-5 to TRBJ1-5, with D uncertain. V lost 2 bases and J lost 7, with 12 bases in between. The CDR3 is 14 residues long. The germline CDR1 and CDR2 sequences are MNHEY and SVGAGI. The CDR3 nucleotides are TGTGCCAGCAGTTACCTAGCCGGTGGGCAGCCCCAGCATTTT. Protein product: CASSYLAGGQPQHF.

The CDR3 DNA sequence: TGTGCCAGCAGCCGTGCGGGGGAGGACTATGGCTACACCTTC. Its translation: CASSRAGEDYGYTF. The chain employs TRBV6-5 and TRBJ1-2; the D gene is possibly TRBD1 (5 bases). The CDR3 is 14 residues long. Germline lookup yields CDR1 MNHEY and CDR2 SVGAGI. V was cut by 6 bases and J by 3 bases, with 14 bases left in between.

This clone was counted only a few times. V usage is TRBV5-4 and J usage is TRBJ2-1, with 14 positions matching TRBD2. Trimming removed 4 bases from V and 2 bases from J; junction bases left unmatched: 2. Per germline, CDR1 SGHNT and CDR2 YYREEE (reference sequence). The length of the CDR3 is 16 residues. The CDR3 sequence: CASSPGLAGAYNEQFF. The CDR3 DNA is TGTGCCAGCAGCCCGGGACTAGCGGGGGCCTACAATGAGCAGTTCTTC.

The chain joins TRBV6-2 or TRBV6-3 to TRBJ2-7; perhaps TRBD1 as D (5 bases). This CDR3 is built from 12 residues. Trimming left V 2 bases short and J 6 bases short, with 8 bases between. CDR1 is MNHEY, CDR2 SVGEGT, per germline. The CDR3, as DNA: TGTGCCAGCAGTTACGACAGCTTCGAGCAGTACTTC. It translates to CASSYDSFEQYF.

The V and J genes are TRBV3-1 (or the pseudogene TRBV3-2) and TRBJ1-1, with D possibly TRBD1 on 6 matching bases. The germline V and J ends were trimmed by 4 bases and 1 base, with 13 bases remaining between them. The CDR3 extends over 15 amino acids. Germline assignment: CDR1 LGHDT and CDR2 YNNKEL (reference sequence). In nucleotides, the CDR3 is TGTGCCAGCAGCCGCTCGGACAGCTGGAACACTGAAGCTTTCTTT. Its translation: CASSRSDSWNTEAFF.

The chain links TRBV19 to TRBJ2-1, with 13 bases identical to TRBD2. Germline assignment: CDR1 LNHDA and CDR2 SQIVND (reference sequence). V shed 6 bases, J shed 6 bases, and the junction held 5 bases outside the gene matches. The CDR3 runs 15 residues. CDR3 region: CASSWTSGGGNEQFF. The CDR3 nucleotides read TGTGCCAGTAGCTGGACTAGCGGGGGTGGCAATGAGCAGTTCTTC.

The genes are TRBV5-1 and TRBJ2-1; 11 bases map to TRBD2. Trimming removed 5 bases from V and 2 bases from J; junction bases left unmatched: 3. In germline, CDR1 is SGHRS, CDR2 YFSETQ. This CDR3 region has 15 residues. The CDR3 DNA reads TGCGCCAGCAGGCCTAGCGGGGGGCCCTACAATGAGCAGTTCTTC. It specifies CASRPSGGPYNEQFF.

The chain recombines TRBV6-1 with TRBJ1-2; possibly TRBD1 for D (5 bases). The CDR3 consists of 15 residues. Trimming shortened V by 3 bases and J by 4 bases, and 15 bases separated the two germline ends. Germline CDR1 is MNHNS and CDR2 is SASEGT. CDR3 region: CASSEMDQGAYGYTF. As DNA, the CDR3 is TGTGCCAGCAGTGAGATGGACCAAGGGGCCTATGGCTACACCTTC.

J is TRBJ2-1 and V is TRBV11-3; 9 nucleotides line up with TRBD1. Per the germline V gene, CDR1 is SGHNT and CDR2 is YENEEA. With 5 bases clipped from V and 9 bases from J, the junction kept 14 bases outside the gene matches. This CDR3 has 16 residues. In DNA, the CDR3 is TGTGCCAGCAGCCCGCGGCGGGGGACAGGGTTAGTTGAGCAGTTCTTC. Protein product: CASSPRRGTGLVEQFF.

The genes are TRBV3-1 (or the pseudogene TRBV3-2) and TRBJ1-1; no reliable D call. V lost 4 bases and J lost 5, with 20 bases in between. The CDR3 consists of 16 residues. Germline V lookup: CDR1 LGHDT, CDR2 YNNKEL (reference sequence). The CDR3 region is CASSRSVAGRETEAFF. The CDR3 DNA reads TGTGCCAGCAGCCGCTCGGTGGCAGGACGGGAGACTGAAGCTTTCTTT.

The chain is built from TRBV19 and TRBJ1-1; D call uncertain. The CDR3 runs to 15 residues. CDR1 LNHDA and CDR2 SQIVND come from the germline V gene (reference sequence). V lost 5 bases and J lost 1, with 14 bases in between. The CDR3 DNA reads TGTGCCAGTAGTCTATCGGCTGCGGCGAACACTGAAGCTTTCTTT. This translates into CASSLSAAANTEAFF.

With regard to this clone: Other DNA sequences in this sample translate to the same CDR3. This chain uses TRBV6-1 with TRBJ2-2, with 10 positions matching TRBD1. The CDR3 consists of 15 residues. CDR1 is MNHNS and CDR2 is SASEGT in the germline V gene. V dropped 3 bases and J dropped 5; count of bases not matched to a gene: 3. CDR3 sequence: CASSEGQGYTGELFF. The CDR3 DNA follows: TGTGCCAGCAGTGAGGGACAGGGGTATACCGGGGAGCTGTTTTTT.

J is TRBJ1-6 and V is TRBV6-5; D unclear. Trimming stripped 6 bases from V and 9 bases from J, with 12 bases between. The CDR3 length is 13 residues. CDR1 MNHEY and CDR2 SVGAGI come from the germline V gene. The CDR3 protein is CASSRGVGSPLHF. The DNA of the CDR3 is TGTGCCAGCAGCAGAGGCGTTGGTTCACCCCTCCACTTT.

This clone came up once. The rearrangement uses TRBV7-3 and TRBJ2-5; perhaps TRBD1 as D (6 bases). This CDR3 is 13 amino acids long. Germline-derived CDR1 and CDR2 are SGHTA and FQGTGA. The germline V and J ends were trimmed by 5 bases and 5 bases, with 12 bases remaining between them. The CDR3 here is CASSPSRGETQYF. The CDR3 bases are TGTGCCAGCAGCCCCAGCAGGGGTGAGACCCAGTACTTC.

The rearrangement joins TRBV15 to TRBJ1-2, with no clear D. Germline CDR1 LNHNV, CDR2 YYDKDF (reference sequence). Trimming shortened V by 5 bases and J by 2 bases, and 15 bases separated the two germline ends. The CDR3 has 15 residues. In DNA, the CDR3 is TGTGCCACCAGCCCCGGGCTAGGCGGGAACTATGGCTACACCTTC. As protein: CATSPGLGGNYGYTF.

CDR3: CASSPGLAARYEQYF. The CDR3 DNA reads TGTGCCAGCTCACCAGGACTAGCGGCCCGCTACGAGCAGTACTTC. The rearrangement joins TRBV18 to TRBJ2-7, with TRBD2 identical over 10 bases. Trimming cost V 2 bases and J 3 bases; bases outside gene matches: 4. This CDR3 is 15 amino acids long. The germline V gene has CDR1 KGHSH and CDR2 LQKENI.

V and J are TRBV7-9 and TRBJ2-5; tentative D call: TRBD1 (5 bases). Germline CDR1 and CDR2: SEHNR and FQNEAQ (reference sequence). The V gene lost 5 bases and the J gene lost 5 bases, with 18 bases spanning the gap. The CDR3 runs to 15 residues. CDR3 nucleotide sequence: TGTGCCAGCAGCCTTGACGATGGGGCATGGGAGACCCAGTACTTC. As protein: CASSLDDGAWETQYF. Based on the CDR3 plus reference TRBV7-9 and TRBJ2-5, the full variable domain is DTGVSQNPRHKITKRGQNVTFRCDPISEHNRLYWYRQTLGQGPEFLTYFQNEAQLEKSRLLSDRFSAERPKGSFSTLEIQRTEQGDSAMYLCASSLDDGAWETQYFGPGTRLLVL.

This rearrangement joins TRBV10-2 to TRBJ2-7; possibly TRBD2 for D (5 bases). V dropped 3 bases and J dropped 5 bases, with 14 bases sitting between them. This CDR3 has 14 residues. The germline V gene encodes CDR1 WSHSY and CDR2 SAAADI. CDR3 sequence reads: CASSDSRGMNEQYF. CDR3 coding DNA: TGCGCCAGCAGTGACTCCCGGGGAATGAACGAGCAGTACTTC.

This chain connects TRBV11-2 to TRBJ1-2; 7 bases are a match to TRBD1. This CDR3 spans 14 amino acids. CDR1 and CDR2 from the germline V gene are SGHAT and FQNNGV. The trim removed 5 bases at V and 3 bases at J, leaving 6 bases unmatched. The CDR3 DNA is TGTGCCAGCAGCCCCAGACAGGGTTACTATGGCTACACCTTC. Residues: CASSPRQGYYGYTF.

The rearrangement uses TRBV3-1 (or the pseudogene TRBV3-2) and TRBJ2-5; D gene unclear. This CDR3 has 13 amino acids. Germline CDR1 and CDR2: LGHDT and YNNKEL (reference sequence). V was cut by 1 base and J by 4 bases, with 7 bases left in between. CDR3 sequence: CASSQVRGETQYF. The CDR3 region has the DNA TGTGCCAGCAGCCAAGTGCGAGGAGAGACCCAGTACTTC.

V gene TRBV7-3 combines with J gene TRBJ1-2; D is unclear. Trimming stripped 1 base from V and 4 bases from J, with 10 bases between. This CDR3 comprises 14 residues. Per the germline V gene, CDR1 is SGHTA and CDR2 is FQGTGA. CDR3: CASSLNHSPYGYTF. The DNA for the CDR3 is TGTGCCAGCAGCTTAAATCACAGTCCCTATGGCTACACCTTC.

The chain has TRBV7-2 and TRBJ2-2; a weak D match, TRBD2 (5 bases). V lost 4 bases, J lost 7 bases, and 13 bases lay in between. The CDR3 length is 14 residues. Germline loops: CDR1 SGHTA, CDR2 FQGNSA. CDR3 DNA: TGTGCCAGCAGCTCATTCGGGGTTGGCGGGGAGCTGTTTTTT. The encoded protein is CASSSFGVGGELFF.